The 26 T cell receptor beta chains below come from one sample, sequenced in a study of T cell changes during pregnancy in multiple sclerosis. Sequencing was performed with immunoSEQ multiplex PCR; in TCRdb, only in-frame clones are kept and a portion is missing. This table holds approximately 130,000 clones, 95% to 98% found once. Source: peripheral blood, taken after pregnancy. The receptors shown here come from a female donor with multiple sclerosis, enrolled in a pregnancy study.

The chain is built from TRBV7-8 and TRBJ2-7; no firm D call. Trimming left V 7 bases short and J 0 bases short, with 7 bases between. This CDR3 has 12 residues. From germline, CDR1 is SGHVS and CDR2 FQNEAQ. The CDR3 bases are TGTGCCAGCACCCTCAGCTCCTACGAGCAGTACTTC. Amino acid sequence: CASTLSSYEQYF.

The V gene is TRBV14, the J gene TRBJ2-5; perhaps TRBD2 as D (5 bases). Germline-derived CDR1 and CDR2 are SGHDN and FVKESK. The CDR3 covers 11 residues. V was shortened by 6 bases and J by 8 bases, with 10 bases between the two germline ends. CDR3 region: CASSSGITQYF. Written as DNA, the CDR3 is TGTGCCAGCAGTTCCGGGATCACCCAGTACTTC.

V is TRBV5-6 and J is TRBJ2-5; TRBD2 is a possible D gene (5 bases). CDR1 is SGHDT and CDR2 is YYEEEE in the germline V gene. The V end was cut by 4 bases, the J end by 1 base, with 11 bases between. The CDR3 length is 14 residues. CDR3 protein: CASSESSGQETQYF. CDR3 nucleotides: TGTGCCAGCAGCGAGTCGAGCGGCCAAGAGACCCAGTACTTC.

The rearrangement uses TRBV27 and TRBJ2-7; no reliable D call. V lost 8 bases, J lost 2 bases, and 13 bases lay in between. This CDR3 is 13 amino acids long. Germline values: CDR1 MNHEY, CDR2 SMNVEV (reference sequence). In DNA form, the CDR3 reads TGTGCCAGCCATCCGGCCGGAGCCTACGAGCAGTACTTC. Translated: CASHPAGAYEQYF.

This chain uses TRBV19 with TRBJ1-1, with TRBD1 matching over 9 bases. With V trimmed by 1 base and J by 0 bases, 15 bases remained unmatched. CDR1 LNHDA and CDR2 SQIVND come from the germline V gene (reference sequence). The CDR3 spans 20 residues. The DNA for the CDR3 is TGTGCCAGTAGTATAGCCCACCGCCCCCGGACAGGGGACATGAACACTGAAGCTTTCTTT. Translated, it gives CASSIAHRPRTGDMNTEAFF.

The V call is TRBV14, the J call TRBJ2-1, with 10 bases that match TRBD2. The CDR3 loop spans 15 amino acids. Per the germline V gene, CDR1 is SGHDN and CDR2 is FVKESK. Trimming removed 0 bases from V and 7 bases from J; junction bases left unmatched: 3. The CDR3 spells CASSQEYSGRNEQFF. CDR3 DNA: TGTGCCAGCAGCCAAGAGTATAGCGGGAGGAATGAGCAGTTCTTC. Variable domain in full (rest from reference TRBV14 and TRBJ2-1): EAGVTQFPSHSVIEKGQTVTLRCDPISGHDNLYWYRRVMGKEIKFLLHFVKESKQDESGMPNNRFLAERTGGTYSTLKVQPAELEDSGVYFCASSQEYSGRNEQFFGPGTRLTVL.

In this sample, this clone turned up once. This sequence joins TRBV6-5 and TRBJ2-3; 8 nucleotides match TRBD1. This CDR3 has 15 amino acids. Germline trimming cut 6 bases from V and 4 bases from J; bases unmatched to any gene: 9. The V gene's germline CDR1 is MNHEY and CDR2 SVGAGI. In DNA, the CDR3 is TGTGCCAGCAGACGCGGACAGGGAAAGTCAGATACGCAGTATTTT. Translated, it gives CASRRGQGKSDTQYF.

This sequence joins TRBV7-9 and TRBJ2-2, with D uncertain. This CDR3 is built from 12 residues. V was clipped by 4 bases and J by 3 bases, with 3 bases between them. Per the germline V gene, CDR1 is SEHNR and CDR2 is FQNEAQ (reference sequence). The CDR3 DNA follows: TGTGCCAGCAGCTCTCACACCGGGGAGCTGTTTTTT. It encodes CASSSHTGELFF.

The CDR3 protein is CASSLGLPETQYF. Here the CDR3 DNA reads TGTGCCAGCAGTTTGGGCCTCCCAGAGACCCAGTACTTC. The chain carries TRBV28 and TRBJ2-5, with D unresolved. Germline CDR1 MDHEN, CDR2 SYDVKM. V dropped 3 bases and J dropped 4 bases, with 9 bases sitting between them. This CDR3 comprises 13 residues.

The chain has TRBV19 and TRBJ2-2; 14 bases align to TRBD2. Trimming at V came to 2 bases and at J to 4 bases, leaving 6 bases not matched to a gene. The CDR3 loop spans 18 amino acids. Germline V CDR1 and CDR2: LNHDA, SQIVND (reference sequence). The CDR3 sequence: CASSIRLAGGPGTGELFF. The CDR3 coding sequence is TGTGCCAGTAGTATAAGACTAGCGGGAGGGCCGGGCACCGGGGAGCTGTTTTTT.

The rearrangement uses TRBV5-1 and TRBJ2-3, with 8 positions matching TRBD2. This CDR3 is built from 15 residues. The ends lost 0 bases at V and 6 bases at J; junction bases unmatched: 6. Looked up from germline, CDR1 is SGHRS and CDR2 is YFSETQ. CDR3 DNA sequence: TGCGCCAGCAGCTTGGGACTAGCGATGAGGGATACGCAGTATTTT. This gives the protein CASSLGLAMRDTQYF.

The CDR3 bases are TGTGCCAGCCTTTTAGGCAGGGGTGGCACTGAAGCTTTCTTT. Its translation is CASLLGRGGTEAFF. This chain uses TRBV6-5 with TRBJ1-1, with D possibly matching TRBD1 (6 bases). Germline assignment: CDR1 MNHEY and CDR2 SVGAGI. The CDR3 totals 14 residues. The germline V and J ends were trimmed by 8 bases and 4 bases, with 17 bases remaining between them.

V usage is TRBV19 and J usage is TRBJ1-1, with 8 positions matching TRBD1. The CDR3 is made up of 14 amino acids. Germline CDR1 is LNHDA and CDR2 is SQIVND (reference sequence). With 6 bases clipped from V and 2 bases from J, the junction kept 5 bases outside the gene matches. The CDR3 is CASSRQGTNTEAFF. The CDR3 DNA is TGTGCCAGTAGCCGACAGGGGACCAACACTGAAGCTTTCTTT.

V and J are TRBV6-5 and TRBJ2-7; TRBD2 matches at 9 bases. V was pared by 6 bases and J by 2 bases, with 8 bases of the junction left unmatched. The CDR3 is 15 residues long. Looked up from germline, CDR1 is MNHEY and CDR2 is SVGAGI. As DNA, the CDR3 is TGTGCCAGCAGCCCGACTAGCGGAGCTACCTACGAGCAGTACTTC. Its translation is CASSPTSGATYEQYF.

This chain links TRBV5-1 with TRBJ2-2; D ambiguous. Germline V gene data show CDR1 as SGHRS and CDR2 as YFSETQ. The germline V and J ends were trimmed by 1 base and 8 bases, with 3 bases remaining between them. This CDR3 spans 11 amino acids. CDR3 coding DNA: TGCGCCAGCAGCTTGTCTGGGGAGCTGTTTTTT. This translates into CASSLSGELFF.

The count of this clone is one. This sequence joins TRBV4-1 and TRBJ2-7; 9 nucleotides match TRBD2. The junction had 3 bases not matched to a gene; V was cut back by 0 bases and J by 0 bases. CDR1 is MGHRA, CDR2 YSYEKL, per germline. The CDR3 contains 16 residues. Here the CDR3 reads CASSQEASGASYEQYF. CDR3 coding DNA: TGCGCCAGCAGCCAAGAGGCTAGCGGGGCCTCCTACGAGCAGTACTTC.

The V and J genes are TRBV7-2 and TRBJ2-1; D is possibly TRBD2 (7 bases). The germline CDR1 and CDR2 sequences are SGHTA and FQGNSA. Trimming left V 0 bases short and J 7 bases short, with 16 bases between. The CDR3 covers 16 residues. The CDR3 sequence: CASSLAGGGWGNEQFF. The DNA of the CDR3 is TGTGCCAGCAGCTTAGCTGGCGGGGGCTGGGGGAATGAGCAGTTCTTC.

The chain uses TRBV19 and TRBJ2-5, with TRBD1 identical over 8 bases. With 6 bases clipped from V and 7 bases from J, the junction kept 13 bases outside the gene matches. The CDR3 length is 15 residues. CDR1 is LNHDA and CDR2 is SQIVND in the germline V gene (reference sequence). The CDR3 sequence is CASREGQGSSLTQYF. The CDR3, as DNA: TGTGCCAGTAGAGAAGGACAGGGATCGTCGCTGACCCAGTACTTC.

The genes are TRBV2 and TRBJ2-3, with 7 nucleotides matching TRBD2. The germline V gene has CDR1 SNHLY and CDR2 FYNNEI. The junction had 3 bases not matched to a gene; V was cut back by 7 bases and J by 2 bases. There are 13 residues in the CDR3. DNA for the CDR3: TGTGCCAGCACTAGCGGAAACACAGATACGCAGTATTTT. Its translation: CASTSGNTDTQYF.

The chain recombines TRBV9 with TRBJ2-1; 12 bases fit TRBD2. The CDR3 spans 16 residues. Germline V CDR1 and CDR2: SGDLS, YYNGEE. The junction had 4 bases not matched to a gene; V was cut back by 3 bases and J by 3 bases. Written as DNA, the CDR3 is TGTGCCAGCAGCGCCCGACTAGCGGGAGACTACAATGAGCAGTTCTTC. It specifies CASSARLAGDYNEQFF.

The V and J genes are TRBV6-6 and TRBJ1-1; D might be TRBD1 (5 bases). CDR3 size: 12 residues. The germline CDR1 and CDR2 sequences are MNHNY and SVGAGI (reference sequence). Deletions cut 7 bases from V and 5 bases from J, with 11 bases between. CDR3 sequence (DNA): TGTGCCAGCACAAACGGGGGGACTGAAGCTTTCTTT. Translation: CASTNGGTEAFF.

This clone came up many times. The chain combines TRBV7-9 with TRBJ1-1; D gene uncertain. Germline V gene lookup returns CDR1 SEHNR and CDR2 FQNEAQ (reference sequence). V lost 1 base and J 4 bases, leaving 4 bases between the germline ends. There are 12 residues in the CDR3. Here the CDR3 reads CASSLDLTEAFF. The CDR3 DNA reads TGTGCCAGCAGCTTAGATCTCACTGAAGCTTTCTTT.

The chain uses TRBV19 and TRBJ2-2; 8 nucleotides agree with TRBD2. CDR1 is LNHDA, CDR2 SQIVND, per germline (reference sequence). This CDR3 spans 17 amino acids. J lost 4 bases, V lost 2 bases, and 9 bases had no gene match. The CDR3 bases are TGTGCCAGTAGTATACTCCCCGGGACTAGAAGCACCGGGGAGCTGTTTTTT. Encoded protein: CASSILPGTRSTGELFF.

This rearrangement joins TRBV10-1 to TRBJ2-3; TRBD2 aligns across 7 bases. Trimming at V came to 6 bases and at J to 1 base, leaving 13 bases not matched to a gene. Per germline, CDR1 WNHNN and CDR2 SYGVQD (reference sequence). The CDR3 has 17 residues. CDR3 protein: CASSRRLAVRGTDTQYF. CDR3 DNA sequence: TGCGCCAGCAGCCGGAGACTAGCCGTTCGGGGCACAGATACGCAGTATTTT.

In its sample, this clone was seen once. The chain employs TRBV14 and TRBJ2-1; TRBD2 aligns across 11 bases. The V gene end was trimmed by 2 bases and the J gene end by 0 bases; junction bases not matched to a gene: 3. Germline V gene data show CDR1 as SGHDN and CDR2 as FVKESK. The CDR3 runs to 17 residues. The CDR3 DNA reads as TGTGCCAGCAGCCAACTAGCGGGAGGCAGCTCCTACAATGAGCAGTTCTTC. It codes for CASSQLAGGSSYNEQFF.

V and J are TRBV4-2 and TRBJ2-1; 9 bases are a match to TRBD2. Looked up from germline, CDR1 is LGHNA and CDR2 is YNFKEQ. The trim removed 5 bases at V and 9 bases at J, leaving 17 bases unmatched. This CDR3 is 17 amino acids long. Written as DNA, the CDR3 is TGTGCCAGCAGCTCCCTCCGGGCTGCGGGAGGGCCGTTTGAGCAGTTCTTC. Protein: CASSSLRAAGGPFEQFF.